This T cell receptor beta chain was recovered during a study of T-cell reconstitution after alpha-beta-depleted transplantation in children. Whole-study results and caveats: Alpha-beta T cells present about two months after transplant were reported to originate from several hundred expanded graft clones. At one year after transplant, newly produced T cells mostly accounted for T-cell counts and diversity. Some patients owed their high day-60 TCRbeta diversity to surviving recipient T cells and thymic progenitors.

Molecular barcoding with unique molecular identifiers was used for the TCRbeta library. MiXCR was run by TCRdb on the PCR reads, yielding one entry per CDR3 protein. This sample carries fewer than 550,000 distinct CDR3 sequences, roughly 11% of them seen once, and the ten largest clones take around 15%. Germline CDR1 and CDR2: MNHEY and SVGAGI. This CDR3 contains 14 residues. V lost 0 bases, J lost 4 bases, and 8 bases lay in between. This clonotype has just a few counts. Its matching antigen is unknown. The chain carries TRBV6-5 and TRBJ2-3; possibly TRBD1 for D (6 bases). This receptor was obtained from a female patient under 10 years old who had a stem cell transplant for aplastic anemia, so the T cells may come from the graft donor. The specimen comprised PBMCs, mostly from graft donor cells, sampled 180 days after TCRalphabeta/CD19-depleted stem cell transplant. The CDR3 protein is CASSYSTGPDTQYF. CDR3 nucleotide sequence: TGTGCCAGCAGTTACTCGACAGGTCCAGATACGCAGTATTTT.